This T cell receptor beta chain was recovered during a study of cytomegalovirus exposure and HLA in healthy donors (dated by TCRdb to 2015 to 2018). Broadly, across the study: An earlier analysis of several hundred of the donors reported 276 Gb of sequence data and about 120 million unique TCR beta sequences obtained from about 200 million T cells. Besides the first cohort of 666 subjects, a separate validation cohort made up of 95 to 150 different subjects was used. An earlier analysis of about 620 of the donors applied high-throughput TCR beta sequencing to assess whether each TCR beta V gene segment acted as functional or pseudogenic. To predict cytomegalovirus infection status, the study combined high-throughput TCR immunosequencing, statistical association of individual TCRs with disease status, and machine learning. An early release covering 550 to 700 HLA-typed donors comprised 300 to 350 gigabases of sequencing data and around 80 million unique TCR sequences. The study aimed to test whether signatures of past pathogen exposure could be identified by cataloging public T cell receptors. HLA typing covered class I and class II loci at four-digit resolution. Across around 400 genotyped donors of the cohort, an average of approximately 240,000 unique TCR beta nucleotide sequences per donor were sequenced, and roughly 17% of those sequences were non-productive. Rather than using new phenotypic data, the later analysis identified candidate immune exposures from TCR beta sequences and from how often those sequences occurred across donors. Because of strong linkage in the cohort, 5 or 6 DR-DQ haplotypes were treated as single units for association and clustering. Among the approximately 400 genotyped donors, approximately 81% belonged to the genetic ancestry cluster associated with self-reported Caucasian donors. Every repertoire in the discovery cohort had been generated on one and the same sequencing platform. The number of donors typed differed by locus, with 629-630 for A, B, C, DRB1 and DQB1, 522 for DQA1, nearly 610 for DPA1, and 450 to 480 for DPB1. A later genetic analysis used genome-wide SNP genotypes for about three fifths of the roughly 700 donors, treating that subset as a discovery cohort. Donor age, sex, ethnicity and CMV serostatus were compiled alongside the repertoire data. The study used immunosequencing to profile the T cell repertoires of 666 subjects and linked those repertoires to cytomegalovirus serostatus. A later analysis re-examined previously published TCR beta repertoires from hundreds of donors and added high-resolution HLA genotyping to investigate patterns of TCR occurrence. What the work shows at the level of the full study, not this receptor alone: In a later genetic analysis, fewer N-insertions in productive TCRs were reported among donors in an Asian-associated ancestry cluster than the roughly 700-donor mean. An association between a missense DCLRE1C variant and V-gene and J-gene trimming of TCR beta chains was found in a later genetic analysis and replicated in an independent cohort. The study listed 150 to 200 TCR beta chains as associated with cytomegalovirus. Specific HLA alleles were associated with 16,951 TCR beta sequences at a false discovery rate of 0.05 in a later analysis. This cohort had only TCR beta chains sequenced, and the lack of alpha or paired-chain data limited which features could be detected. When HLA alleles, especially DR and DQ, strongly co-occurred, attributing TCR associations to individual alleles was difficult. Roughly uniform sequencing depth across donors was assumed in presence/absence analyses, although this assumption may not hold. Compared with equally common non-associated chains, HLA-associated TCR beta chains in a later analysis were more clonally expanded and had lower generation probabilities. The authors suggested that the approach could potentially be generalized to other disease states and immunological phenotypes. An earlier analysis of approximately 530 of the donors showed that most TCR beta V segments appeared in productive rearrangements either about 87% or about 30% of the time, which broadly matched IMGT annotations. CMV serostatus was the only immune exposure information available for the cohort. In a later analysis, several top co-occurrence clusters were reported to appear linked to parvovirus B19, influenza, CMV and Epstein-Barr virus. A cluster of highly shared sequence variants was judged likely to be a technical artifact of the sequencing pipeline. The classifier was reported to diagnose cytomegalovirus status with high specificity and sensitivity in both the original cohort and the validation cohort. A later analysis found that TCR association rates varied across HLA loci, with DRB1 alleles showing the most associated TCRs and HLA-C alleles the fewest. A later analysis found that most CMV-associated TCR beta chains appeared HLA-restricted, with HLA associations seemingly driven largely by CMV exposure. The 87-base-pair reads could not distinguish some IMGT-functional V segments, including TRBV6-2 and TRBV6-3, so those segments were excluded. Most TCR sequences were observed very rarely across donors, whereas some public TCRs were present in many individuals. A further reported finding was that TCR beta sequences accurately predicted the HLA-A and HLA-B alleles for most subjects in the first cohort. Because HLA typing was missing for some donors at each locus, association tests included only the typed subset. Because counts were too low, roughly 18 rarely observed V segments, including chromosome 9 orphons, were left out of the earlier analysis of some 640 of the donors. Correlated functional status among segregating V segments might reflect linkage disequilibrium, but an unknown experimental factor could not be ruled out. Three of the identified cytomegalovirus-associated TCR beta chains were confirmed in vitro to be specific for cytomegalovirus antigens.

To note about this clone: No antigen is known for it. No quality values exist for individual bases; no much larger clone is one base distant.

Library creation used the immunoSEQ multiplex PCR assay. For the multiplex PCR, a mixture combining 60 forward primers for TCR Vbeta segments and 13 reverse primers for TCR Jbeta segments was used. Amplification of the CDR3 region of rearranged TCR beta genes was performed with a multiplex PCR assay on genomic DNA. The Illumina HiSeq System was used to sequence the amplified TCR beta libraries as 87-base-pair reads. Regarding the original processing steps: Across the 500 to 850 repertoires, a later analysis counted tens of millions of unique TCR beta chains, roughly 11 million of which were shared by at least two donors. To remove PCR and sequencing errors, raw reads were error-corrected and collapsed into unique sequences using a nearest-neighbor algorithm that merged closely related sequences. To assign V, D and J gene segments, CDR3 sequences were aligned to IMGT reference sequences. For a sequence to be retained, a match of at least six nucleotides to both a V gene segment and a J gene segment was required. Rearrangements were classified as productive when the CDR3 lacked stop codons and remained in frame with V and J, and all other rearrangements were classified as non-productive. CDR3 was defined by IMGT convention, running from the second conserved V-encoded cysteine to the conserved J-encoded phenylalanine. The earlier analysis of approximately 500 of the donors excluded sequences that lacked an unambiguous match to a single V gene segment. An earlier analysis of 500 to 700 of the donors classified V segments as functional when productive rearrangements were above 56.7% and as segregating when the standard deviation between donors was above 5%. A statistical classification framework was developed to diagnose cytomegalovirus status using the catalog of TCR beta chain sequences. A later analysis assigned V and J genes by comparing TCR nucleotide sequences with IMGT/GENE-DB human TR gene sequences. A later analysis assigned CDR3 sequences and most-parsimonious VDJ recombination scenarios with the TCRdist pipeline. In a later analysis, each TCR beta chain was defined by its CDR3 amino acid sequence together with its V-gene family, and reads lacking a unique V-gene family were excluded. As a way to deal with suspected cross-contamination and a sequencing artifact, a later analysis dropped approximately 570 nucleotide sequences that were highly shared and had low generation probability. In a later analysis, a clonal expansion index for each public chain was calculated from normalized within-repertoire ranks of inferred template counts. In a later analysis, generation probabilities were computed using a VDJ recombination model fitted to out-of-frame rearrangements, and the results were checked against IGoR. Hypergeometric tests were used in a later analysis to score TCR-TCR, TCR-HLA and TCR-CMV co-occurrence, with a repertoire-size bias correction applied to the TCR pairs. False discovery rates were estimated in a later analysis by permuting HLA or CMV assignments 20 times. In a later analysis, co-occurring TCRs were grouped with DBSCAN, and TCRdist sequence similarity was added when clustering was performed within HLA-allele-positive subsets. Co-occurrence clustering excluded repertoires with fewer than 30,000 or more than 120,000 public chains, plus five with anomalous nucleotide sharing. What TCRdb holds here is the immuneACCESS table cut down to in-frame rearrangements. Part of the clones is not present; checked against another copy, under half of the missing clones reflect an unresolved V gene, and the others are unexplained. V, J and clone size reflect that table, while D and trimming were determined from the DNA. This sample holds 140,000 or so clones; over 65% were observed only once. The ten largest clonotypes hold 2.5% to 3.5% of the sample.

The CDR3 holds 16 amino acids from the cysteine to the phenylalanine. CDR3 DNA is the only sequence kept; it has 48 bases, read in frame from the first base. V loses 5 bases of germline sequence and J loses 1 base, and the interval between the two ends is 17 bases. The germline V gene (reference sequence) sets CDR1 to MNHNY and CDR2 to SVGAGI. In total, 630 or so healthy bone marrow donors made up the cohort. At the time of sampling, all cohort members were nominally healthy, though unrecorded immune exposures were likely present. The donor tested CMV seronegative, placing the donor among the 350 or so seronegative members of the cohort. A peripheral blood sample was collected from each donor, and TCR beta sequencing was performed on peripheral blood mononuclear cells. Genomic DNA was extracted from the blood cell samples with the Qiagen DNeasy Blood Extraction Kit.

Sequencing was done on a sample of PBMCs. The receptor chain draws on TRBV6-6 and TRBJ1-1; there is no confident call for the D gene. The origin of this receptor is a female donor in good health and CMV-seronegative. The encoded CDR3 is CASSREHSSGNTEAFF. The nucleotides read TGTGCCAGCAGTCGAGAACACTCTAGCGGGAACACTGAAGCTTTCTTT.